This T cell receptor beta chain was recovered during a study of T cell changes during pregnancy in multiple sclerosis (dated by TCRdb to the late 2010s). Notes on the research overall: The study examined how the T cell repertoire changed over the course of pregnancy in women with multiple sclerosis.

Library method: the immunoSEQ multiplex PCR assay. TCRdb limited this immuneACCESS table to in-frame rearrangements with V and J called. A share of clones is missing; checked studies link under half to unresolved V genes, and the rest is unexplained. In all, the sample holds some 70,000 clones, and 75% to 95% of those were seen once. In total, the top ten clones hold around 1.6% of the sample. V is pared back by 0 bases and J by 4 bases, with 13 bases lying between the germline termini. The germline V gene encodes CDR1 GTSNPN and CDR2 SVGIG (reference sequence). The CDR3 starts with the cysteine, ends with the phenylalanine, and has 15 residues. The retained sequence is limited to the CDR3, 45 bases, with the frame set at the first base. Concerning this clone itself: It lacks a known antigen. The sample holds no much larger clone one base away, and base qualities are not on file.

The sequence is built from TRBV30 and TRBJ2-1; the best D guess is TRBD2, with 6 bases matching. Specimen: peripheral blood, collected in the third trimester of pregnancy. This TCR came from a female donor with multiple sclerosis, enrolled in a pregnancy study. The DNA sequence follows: TGTGCCTGGAGTGTATACGGGAGCCTGTACAATGAGCAGTTCTTC. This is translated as CAWSVYGSLYNEQFF.